What follows is one T cell receptor beta chain and its context. What it recognizes is unknown. These data are taken from a study of metastatic and nonmetastatic thyroid tumors. Overall study findings and caveats: Malignant thyroid tumors reportedly exceeded benign nodules significantly in TCR beta diversity, with the difference appearing in blood and tumor.

TCRdb re-clonotyped the PCR reads via MiXCR. This table holds around 12,000 clones, around an eighth found once. Nobody among the patients had been given any treatment before thyroid surgery. Germline loops: CDR1 SGHVS, CDR2 FQNEAQ. Trimming removed 7 bases from V and 5 bases from J, with 7 bases in between. The CDR3 totals 11 residues. The genes are TRBV7-8 and TRBJ2-3; the D is unclear. The receptor comes from a female donor with papillary thyroid cancer or a benign thyroid nodule (not recorded which). Some clones in this sample may be carry-over from other donors' samples. The sequenced sample was blood. The CDR3 bases are TGTGCCAGCACCACCGGAGATACGCAGTATTTT. Encoded protein: CASTTGDTQYF. Filled out from reference TRBV7-8 and TRBJ2-3, the complete variable domain reads GAGVSQSPRYKVAKRGQDVALRCDPISGHVSLFWYQQALGQGPEFLTYFQNEAQLDKSGLPSDRFFAERPEGSVSTLKIQRTQQEDSAVYLCASTTGDTQYFGPGTRLTVL.